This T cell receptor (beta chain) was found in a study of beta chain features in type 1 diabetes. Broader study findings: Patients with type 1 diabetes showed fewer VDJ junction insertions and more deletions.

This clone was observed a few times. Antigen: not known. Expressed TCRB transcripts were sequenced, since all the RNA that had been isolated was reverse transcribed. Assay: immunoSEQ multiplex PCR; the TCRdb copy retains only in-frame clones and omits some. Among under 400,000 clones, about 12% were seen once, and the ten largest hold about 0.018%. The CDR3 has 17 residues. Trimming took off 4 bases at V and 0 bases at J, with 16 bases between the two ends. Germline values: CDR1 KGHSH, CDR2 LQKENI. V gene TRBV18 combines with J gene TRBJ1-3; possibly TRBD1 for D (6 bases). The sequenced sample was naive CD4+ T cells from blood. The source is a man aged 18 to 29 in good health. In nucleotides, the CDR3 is TGTGCCAGCTCACAGCGGATCGACAGGAGCTCTGGAAACACCATATATTTT. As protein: CASSQRIDRSSGNTIYF.